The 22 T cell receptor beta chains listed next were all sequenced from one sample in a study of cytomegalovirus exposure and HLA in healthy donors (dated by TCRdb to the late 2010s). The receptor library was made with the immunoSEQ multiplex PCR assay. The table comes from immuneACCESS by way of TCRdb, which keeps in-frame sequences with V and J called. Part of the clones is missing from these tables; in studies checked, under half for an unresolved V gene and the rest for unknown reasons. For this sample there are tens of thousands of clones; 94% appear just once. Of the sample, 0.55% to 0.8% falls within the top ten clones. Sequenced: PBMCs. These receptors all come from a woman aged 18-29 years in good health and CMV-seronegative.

The CDR3 sequence: CASSLDLGLSEAFF. The CDR3 coding sequence is TGTGCCAGCAGCTTAGATTTGGGGCTGAGTGAAGCTTTCTTT. The chain carries TRBV11-2 and TRBJ1-1; TRBD1 might be the D (5 bases). Germline lookup yields CDR1 SGHAT and CDR2 FQNNGV. The CDR3 is made up of 14 amino acids. Trimming left V 0 bases short and J 7 bases short, with 12 bases between.

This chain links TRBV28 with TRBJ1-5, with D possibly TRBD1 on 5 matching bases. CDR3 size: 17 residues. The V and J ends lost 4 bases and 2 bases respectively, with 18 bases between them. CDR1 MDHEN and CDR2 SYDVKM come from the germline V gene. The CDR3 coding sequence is TGTGCCAGCAGTTCCGGGACTTTGACGCATGGCAATCAGCCCCAGCATTTT. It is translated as CASSSGTLTHGNQPQHF.

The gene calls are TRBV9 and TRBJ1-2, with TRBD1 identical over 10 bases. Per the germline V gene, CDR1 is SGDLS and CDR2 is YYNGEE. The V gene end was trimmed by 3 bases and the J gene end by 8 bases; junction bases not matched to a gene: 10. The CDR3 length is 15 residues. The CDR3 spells CASSGPGTGDRGYTF. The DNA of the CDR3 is TGTGCCAGCAGCGGACCTGGGACAGGGGACCGAGGCTACACCTTC.

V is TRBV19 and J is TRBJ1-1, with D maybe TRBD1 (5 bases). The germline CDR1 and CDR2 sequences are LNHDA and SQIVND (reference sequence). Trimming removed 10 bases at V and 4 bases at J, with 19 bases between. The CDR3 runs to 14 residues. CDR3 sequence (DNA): TGTGCCAACTGGGGGGGTCCCGCCGGCACTGAAGCTTTCTTT. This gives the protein CANWGGPAGTEAFF. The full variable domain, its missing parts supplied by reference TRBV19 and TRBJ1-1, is DGGITQSPKYLFRKEGQNVTLSCEQNLNHDAMYWYRQDPGQGLRLIYYSQIVNDFQKGDIAEGYSVSREKKESFPLTVTSAQKNPTAFYLCANWGGPAGTEAFFGQGTRLTVV.

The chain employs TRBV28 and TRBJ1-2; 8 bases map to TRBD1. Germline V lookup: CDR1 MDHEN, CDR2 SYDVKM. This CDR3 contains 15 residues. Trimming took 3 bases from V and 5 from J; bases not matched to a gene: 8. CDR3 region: CASSFPGTGGYGYTF. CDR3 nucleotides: TGTGCCAGCAGTTTTCCCGGGACAGGAGGGTATGGCTACACCTTC.

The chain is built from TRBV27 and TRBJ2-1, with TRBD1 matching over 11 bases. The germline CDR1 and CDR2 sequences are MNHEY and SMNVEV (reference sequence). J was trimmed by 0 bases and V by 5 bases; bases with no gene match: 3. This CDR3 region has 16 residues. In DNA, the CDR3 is TGTGCCAGCAGTAGGACAGGGGGCTTCTCCTACAATGAGCAGTTCTTC. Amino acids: CASSRTGGFSYNEQFF.

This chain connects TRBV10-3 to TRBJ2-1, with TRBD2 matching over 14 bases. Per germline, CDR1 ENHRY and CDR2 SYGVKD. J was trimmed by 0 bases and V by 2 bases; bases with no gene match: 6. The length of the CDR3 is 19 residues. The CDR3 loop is CAISETGLAGASSYNEQFF. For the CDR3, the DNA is TGTGCCATCAGTGAGACGGGACTAGCGGGGGCGAGCTCCTACAATGAGCAGTTCTTC.

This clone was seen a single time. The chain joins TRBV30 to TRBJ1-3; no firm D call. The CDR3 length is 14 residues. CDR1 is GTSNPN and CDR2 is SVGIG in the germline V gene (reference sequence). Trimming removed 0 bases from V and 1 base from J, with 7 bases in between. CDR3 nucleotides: TGTGCCTGGAGTGTAGGGAGGTCTGGAAACACCATATATTTT. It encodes CAWSVGRSGNTIYF.

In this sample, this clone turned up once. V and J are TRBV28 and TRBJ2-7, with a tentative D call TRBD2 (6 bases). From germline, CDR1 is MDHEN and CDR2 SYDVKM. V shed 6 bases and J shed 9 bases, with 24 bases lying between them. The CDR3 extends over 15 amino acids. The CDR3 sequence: CASSHMGRGVNLQYF. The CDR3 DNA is TGTGCCAGCAGCCACATGGGTCGCGGGGTTAATTTGCAGTACTTC.

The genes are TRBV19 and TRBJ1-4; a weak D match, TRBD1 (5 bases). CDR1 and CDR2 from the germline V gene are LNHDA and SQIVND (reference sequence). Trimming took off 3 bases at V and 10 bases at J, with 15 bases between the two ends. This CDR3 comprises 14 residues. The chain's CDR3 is CASSIQQDYGKLFF. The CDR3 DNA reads TGTGCCAGTAGTATCCAACAGGATTATGGAAAACTGTTTTTT.

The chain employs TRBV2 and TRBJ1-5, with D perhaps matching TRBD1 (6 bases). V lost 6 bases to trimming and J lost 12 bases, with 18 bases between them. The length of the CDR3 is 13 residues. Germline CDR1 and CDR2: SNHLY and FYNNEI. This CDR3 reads CASRSDRSLGQHF. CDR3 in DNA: TGTGCCAGCAGGAGCGACAGGAGTTTGGGCCAGCATTTT.

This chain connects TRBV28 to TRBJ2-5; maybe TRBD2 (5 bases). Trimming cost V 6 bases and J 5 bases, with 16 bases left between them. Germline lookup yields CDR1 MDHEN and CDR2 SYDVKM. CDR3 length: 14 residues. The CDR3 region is CASSNGRTGETQYF. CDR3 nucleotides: TGTGCCAGCAGCAATGGACGGACGGGGGAGACCCAGTACTTC.

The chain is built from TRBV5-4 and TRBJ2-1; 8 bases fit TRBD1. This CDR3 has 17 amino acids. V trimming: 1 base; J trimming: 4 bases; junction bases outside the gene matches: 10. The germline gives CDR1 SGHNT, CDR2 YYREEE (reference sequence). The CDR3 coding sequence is TGTGCCAGCAGCTTGCTACAGGGGGAATCGCTTTACAATGAGCAGTTCTTC. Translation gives CASSLLQGESLYNEQFF. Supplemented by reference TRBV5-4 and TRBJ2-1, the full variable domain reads ETGVTQSPTHLIKTRGQQVTLRCSSQSGHNTVSWYQQALGQGPQFIFQYYREEENGRGNFPPRFSGLQFPNYSSELNVNALELDDSALYLCASSLLQGESLYNEQFFGPGTRLTVL.

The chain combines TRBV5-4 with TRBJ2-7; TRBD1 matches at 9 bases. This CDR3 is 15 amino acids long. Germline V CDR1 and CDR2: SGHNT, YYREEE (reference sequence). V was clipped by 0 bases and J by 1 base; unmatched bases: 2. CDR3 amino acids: CASSLEGQGSYEQYF. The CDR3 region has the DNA TGTGCCAGCAGCTTGGAGGGACAGGGATCCTACGAGCAGTACTTC.

CDR3 in DNA: TGTGCCAGCAGTCGCCGGGGCAGGGGGCATGGCTACACCTTC. It yields the protein CASSRRGRGHGYTF. The chain uses TRBV27 and TRBJ1-2; 8 positions match TRBD1. Germline CDR1 and CDR2: MNHEY and SMNVEV (reference sequence). With 5 bases clipped from V and 6 bases from J, the junction kept 8 bases outside the gene matches. This CDR3 has 14 residues.

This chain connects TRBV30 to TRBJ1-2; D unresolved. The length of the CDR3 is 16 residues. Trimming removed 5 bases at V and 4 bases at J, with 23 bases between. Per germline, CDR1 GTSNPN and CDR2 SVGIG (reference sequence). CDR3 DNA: TGTGCCTGGGGCCCCCTGAGGAGTCAGGCGGGCTATGGCTACACCTTC. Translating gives CAWGPLRSQAGYGYTF.

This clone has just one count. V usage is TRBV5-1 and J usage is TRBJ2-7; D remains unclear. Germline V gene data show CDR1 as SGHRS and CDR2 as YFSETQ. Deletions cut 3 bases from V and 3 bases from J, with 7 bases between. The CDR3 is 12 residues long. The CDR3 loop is CASSSGSYEQYF. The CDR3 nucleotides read TGCGCCAGCAGCTCCGGTAGCTACGAGCAGTACTTC.

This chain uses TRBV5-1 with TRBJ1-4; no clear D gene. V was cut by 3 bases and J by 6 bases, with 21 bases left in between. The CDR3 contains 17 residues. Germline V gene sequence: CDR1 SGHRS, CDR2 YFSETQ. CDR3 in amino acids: CASSSGHLPLIDEKLFF. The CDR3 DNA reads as TGCGCCAGCAGCTCTGGTCACCTTCCCCTGATAGATGAAAAACTGTTTTTT.

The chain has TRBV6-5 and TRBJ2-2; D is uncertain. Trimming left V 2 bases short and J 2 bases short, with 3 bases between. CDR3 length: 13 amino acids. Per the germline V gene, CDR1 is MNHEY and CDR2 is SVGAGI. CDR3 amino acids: CASSYQNTGELFF. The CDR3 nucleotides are TGTGCCAGCAGTTACCAAAACACCGGGGAGCTGTTTTTT.

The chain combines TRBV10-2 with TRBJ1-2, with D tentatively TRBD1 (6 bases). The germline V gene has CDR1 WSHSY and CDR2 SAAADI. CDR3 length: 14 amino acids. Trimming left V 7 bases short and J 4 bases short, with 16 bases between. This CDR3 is CASKRAGVSYGYTF. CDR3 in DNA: TGCGCCAGCAAACGTGCAGGGGTGAGCTATGGCTACACCTTC.

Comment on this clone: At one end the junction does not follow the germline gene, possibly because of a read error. The CDR3 sequence is CASSLDEGNEQFF. CDR3 nucleotide sequence: TGTGCTAGCAGCTTAGATGAGGGAAATGAGCAGTTCTTC. The chain couples TRBV7-7 to TRBJ2-1; D possibly corresponds to TRBD2 (5 bases). Per germline, CDR1 SSHAT and CDR2 FNYEAQ (reference sequence). CDR3 size: 13 residues.

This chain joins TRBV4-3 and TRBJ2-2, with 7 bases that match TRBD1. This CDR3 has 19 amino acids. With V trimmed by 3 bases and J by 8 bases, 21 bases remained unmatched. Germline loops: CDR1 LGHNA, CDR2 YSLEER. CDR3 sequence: CASSHQKLIGDSVLGELFF. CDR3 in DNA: TGCGCCAGCAGCCACCAAAAACTGATCGGGGACAGTGTTTTAGGGGAGCTGTTTTTT.